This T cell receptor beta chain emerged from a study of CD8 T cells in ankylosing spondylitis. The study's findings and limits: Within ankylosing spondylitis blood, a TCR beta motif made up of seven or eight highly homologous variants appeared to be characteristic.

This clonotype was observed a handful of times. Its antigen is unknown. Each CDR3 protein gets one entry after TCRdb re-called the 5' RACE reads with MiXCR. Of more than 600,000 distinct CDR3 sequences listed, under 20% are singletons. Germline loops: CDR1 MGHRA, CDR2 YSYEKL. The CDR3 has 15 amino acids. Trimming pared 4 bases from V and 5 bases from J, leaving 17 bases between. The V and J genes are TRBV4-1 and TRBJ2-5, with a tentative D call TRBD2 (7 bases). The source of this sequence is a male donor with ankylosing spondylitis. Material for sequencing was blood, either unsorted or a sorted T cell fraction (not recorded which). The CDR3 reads CASSRDGGQGETQYF. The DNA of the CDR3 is TGCGCCAGCAGCCGGGACGGGGGGCAGGGGGAGACCCAGTACTTC.